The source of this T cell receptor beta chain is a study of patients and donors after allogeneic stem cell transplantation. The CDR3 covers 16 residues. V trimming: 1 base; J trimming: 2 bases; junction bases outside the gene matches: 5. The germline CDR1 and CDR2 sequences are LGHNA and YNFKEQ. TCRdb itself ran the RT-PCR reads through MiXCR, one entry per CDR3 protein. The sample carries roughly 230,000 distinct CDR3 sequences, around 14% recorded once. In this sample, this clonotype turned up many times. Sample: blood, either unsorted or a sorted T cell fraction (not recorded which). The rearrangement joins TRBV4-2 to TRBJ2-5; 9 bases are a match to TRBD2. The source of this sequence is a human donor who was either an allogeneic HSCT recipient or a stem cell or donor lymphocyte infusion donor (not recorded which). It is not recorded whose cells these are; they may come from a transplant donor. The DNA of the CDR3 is TGTGCCAGCAGCCAAGTCATAGCGGGGGTACAAGAGACCCAGTACTTC. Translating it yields CASSQVIAGVQETQYF.